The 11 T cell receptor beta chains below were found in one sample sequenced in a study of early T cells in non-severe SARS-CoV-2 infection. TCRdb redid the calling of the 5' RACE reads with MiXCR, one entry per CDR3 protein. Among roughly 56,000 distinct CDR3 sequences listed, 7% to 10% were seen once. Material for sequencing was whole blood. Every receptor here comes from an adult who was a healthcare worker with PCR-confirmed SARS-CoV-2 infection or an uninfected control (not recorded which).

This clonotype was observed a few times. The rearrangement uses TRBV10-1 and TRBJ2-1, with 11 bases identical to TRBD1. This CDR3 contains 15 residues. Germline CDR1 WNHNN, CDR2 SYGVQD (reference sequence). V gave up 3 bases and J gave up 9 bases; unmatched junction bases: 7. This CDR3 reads CASSEGQGASGEQFF. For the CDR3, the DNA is TGCGCCAGCAGTGAAGGACAGGGGGCGAGCGGTGAGCAGTTCTTC.

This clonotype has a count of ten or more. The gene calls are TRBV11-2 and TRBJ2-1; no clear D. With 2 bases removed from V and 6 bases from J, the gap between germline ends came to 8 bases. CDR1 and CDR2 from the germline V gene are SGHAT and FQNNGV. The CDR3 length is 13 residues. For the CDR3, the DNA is TGTGCCAGCAGCTTATCGCTCGTCAATGAGCAGTTCTTC. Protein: CASSLSLVNEQFF.

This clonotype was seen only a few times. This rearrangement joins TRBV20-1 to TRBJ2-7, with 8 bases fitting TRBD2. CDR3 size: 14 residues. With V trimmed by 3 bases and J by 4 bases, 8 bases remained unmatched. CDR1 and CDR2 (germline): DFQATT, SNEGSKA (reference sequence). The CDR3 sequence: CSARKAGETYEQYF. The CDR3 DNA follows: TGCAGTGCTAGGAAAGCGGGAGAGACGTACGAGCAGTACTTC.

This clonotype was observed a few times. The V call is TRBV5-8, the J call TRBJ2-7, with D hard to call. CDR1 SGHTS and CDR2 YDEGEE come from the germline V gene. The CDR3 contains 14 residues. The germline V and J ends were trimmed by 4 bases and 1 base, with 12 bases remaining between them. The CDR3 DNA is TGTGCCAGCAGCCCTCGGGCGTTTTCCTACGAGCAGTACTTC. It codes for CASSPRAFSYEQYF.

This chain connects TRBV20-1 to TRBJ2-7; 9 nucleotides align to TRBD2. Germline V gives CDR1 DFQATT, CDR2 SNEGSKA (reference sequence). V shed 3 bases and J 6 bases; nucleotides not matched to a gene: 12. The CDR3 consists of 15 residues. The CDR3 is CSARGFGGRAFEQYF. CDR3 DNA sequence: TGCAGTGCTAGGGGGTTTGGCGGGAGGGCCTTCGAGCAGTACTTC.

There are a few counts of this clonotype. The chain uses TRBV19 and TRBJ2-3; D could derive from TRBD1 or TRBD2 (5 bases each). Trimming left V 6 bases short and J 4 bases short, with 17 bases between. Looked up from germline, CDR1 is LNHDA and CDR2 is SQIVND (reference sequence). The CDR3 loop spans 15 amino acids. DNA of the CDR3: TGTGCCAGTAGGAGAGGGGCGGTAGTAGCAGATACGCAGTATTTT. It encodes CASRRGAVVADTQYF.

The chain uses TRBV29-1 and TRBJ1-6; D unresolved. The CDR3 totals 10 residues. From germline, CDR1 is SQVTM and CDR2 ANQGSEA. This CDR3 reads CRRRNSPLHF. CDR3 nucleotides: TGCAGGCGGAGAAATTCACCCCTCCACTTT. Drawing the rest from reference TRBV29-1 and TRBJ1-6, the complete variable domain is SAVISQKPSRDICQRGTSLTIQCQVDSQVTMMFWYRQQPGQSLTLIATANQGSEATYESGFVIDKFPISRPNLTFSTLTVSNMSPEDSSIYLCRRRNSPLHFGNGTRLTVT.

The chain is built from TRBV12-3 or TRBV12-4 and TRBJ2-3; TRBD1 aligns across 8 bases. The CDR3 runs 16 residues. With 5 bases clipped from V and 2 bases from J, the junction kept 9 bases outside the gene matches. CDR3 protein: CASSARTGYPTDTQYF. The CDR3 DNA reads TGTGCCAGCAGTGCCCGGACAGGGTATCCCACAGATACGCAGTATTTT.

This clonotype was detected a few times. The CDR3 coding sequence is TGTGCCAGCAGTCCGACTGACAGGGGAAATGCTTTCTTT. It specifies CASSPTDRGNAFF. The V gene is TRBV12-3 or TRBV12-4, the J gene TRBJ1-1; TRBD1 matches 8 bases. The trim removed 5 bases at V and 11 bases at J, leaving 10 bases unmatched. The CDR3 spans 13 residues.

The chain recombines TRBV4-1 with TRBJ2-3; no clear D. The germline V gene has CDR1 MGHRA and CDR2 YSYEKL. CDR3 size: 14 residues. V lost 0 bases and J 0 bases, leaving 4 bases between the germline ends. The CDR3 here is CASSQDRSTDTQYF. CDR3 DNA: TGCGCCAGCAGCCAAGACAGGAGCACAGATACGCAGTATTTT.

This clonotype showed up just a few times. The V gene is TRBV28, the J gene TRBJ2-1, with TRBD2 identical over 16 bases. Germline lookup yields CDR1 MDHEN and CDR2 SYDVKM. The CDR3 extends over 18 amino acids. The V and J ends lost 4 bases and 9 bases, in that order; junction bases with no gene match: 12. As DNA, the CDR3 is TGTGCCAGCAGTTCGTATGCGGGGACTAGCGGGAGGGCGGCTGAGCAGTTCTTC. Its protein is CASSSYAGTSGRAAEQFF. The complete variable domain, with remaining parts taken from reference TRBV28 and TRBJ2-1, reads DVKVTQSSRYLVKRTGEKVFLECVQDMDHENMFWYRQDPGLGLRLIYFSYDVKMKEKGDIPEGYSVSREKKERFSLILESASTNQTSMYLCASSSYAGTSGRAAEQFFGPGTRLTVL.